Listed here are 21 T cell receptor beta chains from one sample, sequenced in a study of control samples from healthy donors and cancer patients. The data were produced by immunoSEQ multiplex PCR, yet TCRdb's version contains in-frame clones alone and is incomplete. The data contain about 410,000 clones, 75% to 95% of them singletons. Sequenced sample: PBMCs. These receptor sequences come from a middle-aged man with head and neck cancer.

In its sample, this clone was seen once. This chain links TRBV28 with TRBJ2-1; D is perhaps TRBD1 (5 bases). CDR3 length: 13 amino acids. The V gene's germline CDR1 is MDHEN and CDR2 SYDVKM. V shed 5 bases and J shed 9 bases, with 14 bases lying between them. Here the CDR3 DNA reads TGTGCCAGCAGTGCCCCAGGACAATTTGAGCAGTTCTTC. It translates to CASSAPGQFEQFF.

The V and J genes are TRBV15 and TRBJ2-2, with D perhaps TRBD1 or TRBD2 (5 bases each). In germline, CDR1 is LNHNV, CDR2 YYDKDF (reference sequence). This CDR3 has 17 residues. The V and J ends lost 2 bases and 3 bases respectively, with 16 bases between them. The CDR3 is CATSRPSGTADTGELFF. DNA of the CDR3: TGTGCCACCAGCAGACCTTCCGGGACGGCGGACACCGGGGAGCTGTTTTTT.

The J gene is TRBJ2-1, the V gene TRBV4-3; TRBD2 matches 8 bases. Trimming removed 0 bases from V and 6 bases from J; junction bases left unmatched: 10. Per the germline V gene, CDR1 is LGHNA and CDR2 is YSLEER. The CDR3 spans 17 residues. The CDR3 reads CASSQDPSGGPFNEQFF. For the CDR3, the DNA is TGCGCCAGCAGCCAAGATCCGAGCGGGGGCCCTTTCAATGAGCAGTTCTTC.

The chain uses TRBV7-9 and TRBJ1-1, with D unclear. CDR1 and CDR2 (germline): SEHNR, FQNEAQ (reference sequence). CDR3 length: 15 residues. The V gene lost 8 bases and the J gene lost 0 bases, with 16 bases spanning the gap. This chain's CDR3 is CASLLSGSMNTEAFF. DNA for the CDR3: TGTGCCAGCCTACTTTCGGGCAGCATGAACACTGAAGCTTTCTTT.

The chain links TRBV11-3 to TRBJ2-2; D gene ambiguous. There are 16 residues in the CDR3. V lost 0 bases and J lost 1, with 9 bases in between. From germline, CDR1 is SGHNT and CDR2 YENEEA. CDR3 sequence (DNA): TGTGCCAGCAGCTTAGAGGTCGGAGAGAACACCGGGGAGCTGTTTTTT. Its protein is CASSLEVGENTGELFF.

The chain joins TRBV9 to TRBJ2-2; the D is unclear. Germline values: CDR1 SGDLS, CDR2 YYNGEE. The CDR3 length is 12 residues. V lost 7 bases, J lost 5 bases, and 9 bases lay in between. Here the CDR3 reads CASDVGTGELFF. The CDR3 DNA is TGTGCCAGCGATGTAGGGACCGGGGAGCTGTTTTTT.

The chain is built from TRBV6-5 and TRBJ1-4; 9 positions match TRBD1. The CDR3 is made up of 13 amino acids. From germline, CDR1 is MNHEY and CDR2 SVGAGI. The trim removed 7 bases at V and 14 bases at J, leaving 11 bases unmatched. DNA of the CDR3: TGTGCCAGCACCATGGGACAGGGCGGGAGGCTGTTTTTT. As protein: CASTMGQGGRLFF.

The chain recombines TRBV2 with TRBJ2-3; D gene uncertain. The CDR3 has 15 amino acids. Trimming shortened V by 8 bases and J by 2 bases, and 17 bases separated the two germline ends. In germline, CDR1 is SNHLY, CDR2 FYNNEI. The CDR3 DNA sequence: TGTGCCAGCGGGGAAGGGAAGCGTAACACAGATACGCAGTATTTT. Translation: CASGEGKRNTDTQYF.

The chain couples TRBV29-1 to TRBJ1-3; TRBD1 is a possible D gene (5 bases). CDR1 is SQVTM and CDR2 is ANQGSEA in the germline V gene. V was clipped by 4 bases and J by 1 base, with 14 bases between them. This CDR3 has 15 amino acids. CDR3 amino acids: CSVGQQAGSGNTIYF. CDR3 DNA: TGCAGCGTTGGTCAACAGGCAGGATCTGGAAACACCATATATTTT.

In DNA, the CDR3 is TGTGCCAGCAGCCTACGGAATGGCCGGGCCGGGGAGCTGTTTTTT. It encodes CASSLRNGRAGELFF. This rearrangement joins TRBV6-5 to TRBJ2-2; D call uncertain. The CDR3 spans 15 residues. Germline CDR1 is MNHEY and CDR2 is SVGAGI. V was pared by 6 bases and J by 6 bases, with 17 bases between.

The chain uses TRBV7-2 and TRBJ2-7; D assignment may be TRBD1 or TRBD2 (5 bases each). Germline loops: CDR1 SGHTA, CDR2 FQGNSA. With 5 bases removed from V and 2 bases from J, the gap between germline ends came to 10 bases. The CDR3 is 13 residues long. Written as DNA, the CDR3 is TGTGCCAGCAGCCCCGAGGGACCCTACGAGCAGTACTTC. It codes for CASSPEGPYEQYF.

CDR3 residues: CASSSQTGLGEQYF. In DNA, the CDR3 is TGTGCCAGTAGCAGCCAGACAGGGTTGGGCGAGCAGTACTTC. This chain connects TRBV19 to TRBJ2-7; 7 bases fit TRBD1. V lost 6 bases to trimming and J lost 6 bases; unmatched junction nucleotides: 11. Germline CDR1 LNHDA, CDR2 SQIVND (reference sequence). There are 14 residues in the CDR3.

In nucleotides, the CDR3 is TGTGCCAGGTTGTCAGCTTCAGCTTTCTTT. As protein: CARLSASAFF. This chain joins TRBV2 and TRBJ1-1; no definite D call. CDR1 and CDR2 from the germline V gene are SNHLY and FYNNEI. The ends were cut back, 9 bases at V and 10 bases at J, with 12 bases in the middle. This CDR3 comprises 10 residues.

This rearrangement joins TRBV18 to TRBJ2-1, with D maybe TRBD2 (5 bases). V gave up 0 bases and J gave up 8 bases, with 14 bases separating them. Per the germline V gene, CDR1 is KGHSH and CDR2 is LQKENI. CDR3 length equals 15 residues. This CDR3 is CASSPPGAPEYEQFF. CDR3 nucleotides: TGTGCCAGCTCACCACCGGGAGCTCCCGAGTATGAGCAGTTCTTC. Together with reference TRBV18 and TRBJ2-1, the CDR3 gives the full variable domain: NAGVMQNPRHLVRRRGQEARLRCSPMKGHSHVYWYRQLPEEGLKFMVYLQKENIIDESGMPKERFSAEFPKEGPSILRIQQVVRGDSAAYFCASSPPGAPEYEQFFGPGTRLTVL.

V and J are TRBV24-1 and TRBJ2-1; 12 positions match TRBD2. Trimming took 4 bases from V and 5 from J; bases not matched to a gene: 2. Germline V gives CDR1 KGHDR, CDR2 SFDVKD. The CDR3 loop spans 15 amino acids. CDR3 sequence reads: CATSEGLAGNNEQFF. The CDR3 coding sequence is TGTGCCACCAGTGAGGGACTAGCGGGCAACAATGAGCAGTTCTTC.

V usage is TRBV13 and J usage is TRBJ2-7; 16 nucleotides line up with TRBD2. V trimming: 2 bases; J trimming: 0 bases; junction bases outside the gene matches: 13. Germline-derived CDR1 and CDR2 are PRHDT and FYEKMQ (reference sequence). The CDR3 is 21 residues long. CDR3 in amino acids: CASSLSTPGLAGGKSSYEQYF. The CDR3 DNA is TGTGCCAGCAGCTTATCCACCCCGGGACTAGCGGGGGGGAAGAGCTCCTACGAGCAGTACTTC.

The rearrangement uses TRBV24-1 and TRBJ2-5; TRBD2 agrees at 9 bases. The germline gives CDR1 KGHDR, CDR2 SFDVKD. This CDR3 is built from 16 residues. V lost 4 bases and J lost 1; bases outside the gene matches: 6. This chain's CDR3 is CATSDAGGESQETQYF. The CDR3 region has the DNA TGTGCCACCAGTGACGCGGGGGGGGAGTCCCAAGAGACCCAGTACTTC.

V is TRBV13 and J is TRBJ2-3; tentative D call: TRBD2 (6 bases). This CDR3 contains 15 residues. The V end was cut by 3 bases, the J end by 3 bases, with 13 bases between. The germline V gene encodes CDR1 PRHDT and CDR2 FYEKMQ (reference sequence). CDR3 in amino acids: CASSFGRLETDTQYF. The CDR3 region has the DNA TGTGCCAGCAGCTTTGGGAGACTAGAGACAGATACGCAGTATTTT.

This clone was seen a single time. CDR3 coding DNA: TGTGCCAGCAGCAACTGGGGGGACTCTGAAGCTTTCTTT. It specifies CASSNWGDSEAFF. The chain links TRBV7-9 to TRBJ1-1, with D possibly matching TRBD1 (5 bases). V was trimmed by 5 bases and J by 6 bases, leaving 13 bases between them. The CDR3 contains 13 residues. CDR1 is SEHNR, CDR2 FQNEAQ, per germline (reference sequence).

This sequence joins TRBV10-3 and TRBJ2-7, with 7 bases fitting TRBD2. The J segment lost 7 bases and the V segment lost 10 bases, leaving 13 bases of the junction unmatched. Germline CDR1 ENHRY, CDR2 SYGVKD. The CDR3 runs to 13 residues. The CDR3 reads CATGVGGVGEQYF. The CDR3 DNA sequence: TGTGCCACCGGAGTGGGGGGGGTTGGTGAGCAGTACTTC.

The V call is TRBV10-3, the J call TRBJ1-5, with D uncertain. The CDR3 loop spans 13 amino acids. From germline, CDR1 is ENHRY and CDR2 SYGVKD. V was cut by 2 bases and J by 6 bases, with 8 bases left in between. The CDR3 is CAISEGEIQPQHF. The DNA for the CDR3 is TGTGCCATCAGTGAGGGGGAGATTCAGCCCCAGCATTTT.